The 8 T cell receptor beta chains in this list originate from one sample, sequenced in a study of Ad26.COV2.S vaccination and SARS-CoV-2 variants. The repertoire was sequenced with immunoSEQ multiplex PCR; TCRdb's copy has only in-frame clones and lacks some. The data hold a few hundred thousand clones, with less than 95% observed a single time. Treatment specified: roughly 20 received Ad26.COV2.S at low or high dose, single or two shots; about five received placebo; per-sample allocation not given. Sampling happened 63 days after the first vaccine or placebo injection. Specimen: peripheral blood, collected in a trial of Ad26.COV2.S vaccine versus placebo. Receptors were obtained from a person between 18 and 65 years old who received the Ad26.COV2.S COVID-19 vaccine or a placebo.

V and J are TRBV6-5 and TRBJ1-1; D uncertain. Germline-derived CDR1 and CDR2 are MNHEY and SVGAGI. The CDR3 is 16 residues long. Trimming took off 2 bases at V and 3 bases at J, with 16 bases between the two ends. Here the CDR3 DNA reads TGTGCCAGCAGTTACCTGGGCCTCACGCCGGACACTGAAGCTTTCTTT. Its translation: CASSYLGLTPDTEAFF.

This chain links TRBV13 with TRBJ2-7, with 8 positions matching TRBD2. The V segment lost 3 bases and the J segment 5 bases; nucleotides outside the gene matches: 12. Germline CDR1 and CDR2: PRHDT and FYEKMQ (reference sequence). The CDR3 length is 16 residues. Here the CDR3 reads CASSLGGTRIVHEQYF. CDR3 DNA: TGTGCCAGCAGCTTGGGAGGGACTAGAATCGTCCACGAGCAGTACTTC.

V usage is TRBV6-2 or TRBV6-3 and J usage is TRBJ2-1, with D hard to call. The CDR3 has 12 amino acids. V lost 6 bases, J lost 6 bases, and 9 bases lay in between. The V gene's germline CDR1 is MNHEY and CDR2 SVGEGT. The CDR3 DNA follows: TGTGCCAGCAGCCCTCTCGGCAATGAGCAGTTCTTC. Residues: CASSPLGNEQFF.

CDR3 residues: CASSQGIVETQYF. The CDR3 nucleotides are TGTGCCAGCAGCCAGGGTATAGTGGAGACCCAGTACTTC. The rearrangement uses TRBV3-1 (or the pseudogene TRBV3-2) and TRBJ2-5, with D hard to call. The CDR3 totals 13 residues. Trimming stripped 3 bases from V and 5 bases from J, with 10 bases between. Germline loops: CDR1 LGHDT, CDR2 YNNKEL (reference sequence).

Worth noting for this clone: The sample carries other DNA sequences with the same CDR3. The rearrangement links TRBV12-3 or TRBV12-4 to TRBJ1-4; D ambiguous. Trimming took off 0 bases at V and 8 bases at J, with 7 bases between the two ends. This CDR3 is built from 13 residues. The CDR3 loop reads CASSLARREKLFF. As DNA, the CDR3 is TGTGCCAGCAGTTTAGCCAGGAGGGAAAAACTGTTTTTT.

Written as DNA, the CDR3 is TGCGCCAGCAGCTTGGCCCCGGGGACCTACGAGCAGTACTTC. Amino acid sequence: CASSLAPGTYEQYF. The gene calls are TRBV5-1 and TRBJ2-7; the D gene is possibly TRBD2 (5 bases). Germline V lookup: CDR1 SGHRS, CDR2 YFSETQ. The CDR3 spans 14 residues. V lost 0 bases to trimming and J lost 2 bases, with 9 bases between them.

CDR3 region: CASSLEGQGYYEQYF. The CDR3 nucleotides are TGTGCCAGCAGCTTAGAAGGACAGGGGTACTACGAGCAGTACTTC. The gene calls are TRBV7-2 and TRBJ2-7, with 9 nucleotides matching TRBD1. The CDR3 loop spans 15 amino acids. Germline CDR1 is SGHTA and CDR2 is FQGNSA. V lost 1 base, J lost 3 bases, and 4 bases stayed unmatched.

This rearrangement joins TRBV27 to TRBJ2-1; perhaps D is TRBD1 or TRBD2 (6 bases each). V dropped 7 bases and J dropped 7 bases, with 11 bases sitting between them. Germline assignment: CDR1 MNHEY and CDR2 SMNVEV (reference sequence). This CDR3 spans 12 amino acids. CDR3 region: CASNGGTNEQFF. CDR3 nucleotides: TGTGCCAGCAATGGGGGGACAAATGAGCAGTTCTTC.